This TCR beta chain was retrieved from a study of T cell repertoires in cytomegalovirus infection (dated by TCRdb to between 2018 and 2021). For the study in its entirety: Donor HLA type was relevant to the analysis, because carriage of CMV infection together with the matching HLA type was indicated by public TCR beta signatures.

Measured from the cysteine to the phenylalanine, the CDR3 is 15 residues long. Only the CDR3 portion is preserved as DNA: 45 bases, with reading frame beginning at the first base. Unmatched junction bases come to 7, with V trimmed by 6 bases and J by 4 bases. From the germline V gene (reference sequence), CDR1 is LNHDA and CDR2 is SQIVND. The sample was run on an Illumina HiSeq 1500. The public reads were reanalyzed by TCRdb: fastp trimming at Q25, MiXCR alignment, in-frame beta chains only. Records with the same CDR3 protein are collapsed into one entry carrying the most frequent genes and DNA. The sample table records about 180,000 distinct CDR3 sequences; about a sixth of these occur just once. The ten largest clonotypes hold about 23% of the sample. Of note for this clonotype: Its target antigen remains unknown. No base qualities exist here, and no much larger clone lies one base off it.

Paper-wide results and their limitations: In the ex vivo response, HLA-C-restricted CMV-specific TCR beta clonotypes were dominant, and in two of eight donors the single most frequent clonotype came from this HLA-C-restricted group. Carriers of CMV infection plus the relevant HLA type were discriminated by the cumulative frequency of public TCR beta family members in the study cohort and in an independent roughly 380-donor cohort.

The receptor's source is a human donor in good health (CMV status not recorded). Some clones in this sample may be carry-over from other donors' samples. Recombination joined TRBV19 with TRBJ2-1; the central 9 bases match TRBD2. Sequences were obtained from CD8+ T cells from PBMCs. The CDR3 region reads CASSATSGPYNEQFF. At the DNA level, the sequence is TGTGCCAGTAGCGCAACTAGCGGGCCGTACAATGAGCAGTTCTTC.